The clone carrying this TCR beta chain was found many times. The sample comes from a study of T cells after yellow fever vaccination. Study overall: Cell sorting separated EM, EMRA, CM and Tscm memory subsets by CD3, CD45RA, CCR7 and CD95. Study-level points and caveats: The secondary T-cell response peaked on day 5, not day 15, but was weaker.

A process of 5'RACE template switching, which added a universal primer site and UMIs, was used to make TCR cDNA. TCRdb ran MiXCR on the 5' RACE reads and lists one entry per CDR3 protein. Found here are thousands of distinct CDR3 sequences, about 6% of them singletons; the top ten hold 50% to 75%. V was shortened by 0 bases and J by 2 bases, with 4 bases between the two germline ends. The length of the CDR3 is 13 residues. In germline, CDR1 is MNHEY, CDR2 SMNVEV (reference sequence). This TCR was sampled from a man aged 18-30 years who received the YFV17D yellow fever vaccine. Sequences were derived from PBMCs, either bulk or a sorted T-cell subset (CD4+, CD8+, memory, or dextramer-sorted; not recorded which), sampled approximately 15 days after the first yellow fever vaccination. The rearrangement uses TRBV27 and TRBJ1-1; no clear D. The CDR3 DNA reads as TGTGCCAGCAGTTTATCCCTAAACACTGAAGCTTTCTTT. Encoded protein: CASSLSLNTEAFF.